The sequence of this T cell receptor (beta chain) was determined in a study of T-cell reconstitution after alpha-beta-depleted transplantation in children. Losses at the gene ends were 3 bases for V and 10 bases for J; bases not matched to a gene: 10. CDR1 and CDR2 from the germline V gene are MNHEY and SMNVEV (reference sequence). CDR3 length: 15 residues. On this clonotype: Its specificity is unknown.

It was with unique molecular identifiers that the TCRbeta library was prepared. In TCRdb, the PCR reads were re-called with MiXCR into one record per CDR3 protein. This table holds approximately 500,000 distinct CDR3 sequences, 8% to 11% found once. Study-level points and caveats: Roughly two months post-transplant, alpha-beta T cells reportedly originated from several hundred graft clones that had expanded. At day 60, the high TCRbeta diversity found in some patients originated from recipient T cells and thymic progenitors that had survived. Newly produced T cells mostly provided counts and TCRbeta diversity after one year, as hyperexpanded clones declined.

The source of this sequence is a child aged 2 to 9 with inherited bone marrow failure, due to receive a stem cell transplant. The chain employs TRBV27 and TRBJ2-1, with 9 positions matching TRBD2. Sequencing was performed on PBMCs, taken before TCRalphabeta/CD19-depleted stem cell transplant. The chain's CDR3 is CASSFWRGRAREQFF. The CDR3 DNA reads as TGTGCCAGCAGTTTCTGGCGCGGGAGGGCGCGGGAGCAGTTCTTC.